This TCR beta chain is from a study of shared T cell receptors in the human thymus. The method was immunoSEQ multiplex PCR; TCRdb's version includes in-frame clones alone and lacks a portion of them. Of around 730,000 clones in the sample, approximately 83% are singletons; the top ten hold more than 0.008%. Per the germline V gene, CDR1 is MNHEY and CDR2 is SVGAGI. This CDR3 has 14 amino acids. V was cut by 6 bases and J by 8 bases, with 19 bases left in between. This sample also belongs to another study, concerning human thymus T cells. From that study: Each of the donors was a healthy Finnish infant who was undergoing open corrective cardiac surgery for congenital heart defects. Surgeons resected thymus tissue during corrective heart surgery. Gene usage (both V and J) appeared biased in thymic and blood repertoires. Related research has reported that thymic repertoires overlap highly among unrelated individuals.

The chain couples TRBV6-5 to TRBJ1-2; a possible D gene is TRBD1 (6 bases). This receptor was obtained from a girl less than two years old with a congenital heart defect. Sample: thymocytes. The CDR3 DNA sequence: TGTGCCAGCAGATTTACAGGGTCCGGAGGCGGCTACACCTTC. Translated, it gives CASRFTGSGGGYTF.